This T cell receptor beta chain came from a study of STAT5B mutations in CD4+ large granular lymphocyte leukemia. This table comes from immunoSEQ multiplex PCR, and its TCRdb copy is limited to in-frame clones, with some not included. The table records around 33,000 clones, around 80% of them present only once. This CDR3 is 18 amino acids long. V gave up 3 bases and J gave up 7 bases; unmatched junction bases: 16. Germline lookup yields CDR1 SGHDT and CDR2 YYEEEE. This rearrangement joins TRBV5-6 to TRBJ2-2; 9 nucleotides match TRBD2. This TCR came from a human donor in good health. The sequencing sample was made of CD4+ T cells from blood buffy coats. The CDR3 loop reads CASSSTPGGGAVGGELFF. The CDR3 coding sequence is TGTGCCAGCAGCTCGACCCCTGGCGGGGGGGCCGTAGGCGGGGAGCTGTTTTTT.